This T cell receptor (beta chain) came from a study of T-cell reconstitution after alpha-beta-depleted transplantation in children. A TCRbeta library incorporating unique molecular identifiers was prepared. TCRdb reprocessed the PCR reads with MiXCR, giving one entry per CDR3 protein. The sample includes roughly 610,000 distinct CDR3 sequences, over 9.5% seen only once; the top ten take less than 5%. This CDR3 is 15 amino acids long. V dropped 4 bases and J dropped 1 base, with 14 bases sitting between them. Germline CDR1 SQVTM, CDR2 ANQGSEA. This clonotype has ten or more counts. The sequencing here drew on PBMCs from the stem cell graft donor, taken from the stem cell graft. The chain carries TRBV29-1 and TRBJ1-5, with TRBD1 as a possible D gene (6 bases). The TCR was taken from a human donor who donated a stem cell graft to a child with acute myeloid leukemia. The CDR3 is CSVVLSGTSNQPQHF. The CDR3 DNA follows: TGCAGCGTTGTATTATCGGGGACAAGCAATCAGCCCCAGCATTTT.